This TCR beta chain was identified in a study of T cells after posttransplantation cyclophosphamide. The CDR3 is 11 residues long. The sample holds many counts of this clone. The antigen remains undetermined. At one boundary the junction diverges from the germline segment, which might be a read error. Study-level results: Tissue-infiltrating T cells from skin or gut overlapped little with blood T cells.

Using immunoSEQ multiplex PCR, the repertoire was profiled, and TCRdb retains in-frame clones only, with some absent. Observed are some 40,000 clones, no singletons, with the top ten taking roughly 2.5%. Sequencing used PBMCs. V usage is TRBV5-3 and J usage is TRBJ1-5; no reliable D call. TRBV5-3 is designated an ORF whose function remains uncertain. This clonotype was sampled from a man aged 45 to 65 in good health, CMV-negative, and a related stem cell transplant donor. The CDR3 is CARSPPRPTDF. DNA for the CDR3: TGTGCCAGAAGCCCTCCGCGCCCCACGGATTTT.